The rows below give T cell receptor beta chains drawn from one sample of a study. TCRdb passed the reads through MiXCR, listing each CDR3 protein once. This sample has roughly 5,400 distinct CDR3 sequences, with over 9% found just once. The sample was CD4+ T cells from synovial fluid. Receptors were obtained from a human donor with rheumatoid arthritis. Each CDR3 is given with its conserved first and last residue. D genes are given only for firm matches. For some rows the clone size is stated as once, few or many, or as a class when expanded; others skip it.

TGTGCCAGCAGCCCGGGACAGGGGATCGATGAAAAACTGTTTTTT	CASSPGQGIDEKLFF	many	TRBV7-9	TRBJ1-4	TRBD1
TGTGCCAGCAGCCCCCAACGGCGGCGGGAGGGATTTGCGAGAGAGACCCAGTACTTC	CASSPQRRREGFARETQYF	large	TRBV6-6	TRBJ2-5	TRBD2
TGTGCCAGCAGTGAGCTGGCCACCCTTCCCGGGGAGCTGTTTTTT	CASSELATLPGELFF	medium-sized	TRBV2	TRBJ2-2	-
TGTGCCATCAGACGGACGGAGGACTACGAGCAGTACTTC	CAIRRTEDYEQYF	few	TRBV10-3	TRBJ2-7	-
TGTGCCAGCAAGATTGGGGGGCCGGGATACACTGAAGCTTTCTTT	CASKIGGPGYTEAFF	medium-sized	TRBV7-2	TRBJ1-1	-
TGTGCCAGCAGCTTAGTGGCGGGGAGCACAGATACGCAGTATTTT	CASSLVAGSTDTQYF	-	TRBV11-3	TRBJ2-3	-
TGTCGTTCCGGACAGATAGACGCGGAGACCCAGTACTTC	CRSGQIDAETQYF	many	TRBV20-1	TRBJ2-5	-
TGTGCCAGCTCTCCTTACCTAACAGGGGGATTTGAAGCTTTCTTT	CASSPYLTGGFEAFF	-	TRBV18	TRBJ1-1	TRBD1
TGTGCCAGCTCCCTCTCCGGGACAGGGGGCTCATACGAGCAGTACTTC	CASSLSGTGGSYEQYF	many	TRBV18	TRBJ2-7	TRBD1
TGTGCCAGCAGCCAACAGGGGGCGAGGGAGCAGTACTTC	CASSQQGAREQYF	many	TRBV3-1	TRBJ2-7	TRBD1
TGTGCCAGCAGTTTGGAGGGACAGCGCTCCTACGAGCAGTACTTC	CASSLEGQRSYEQYF	many	TRBV28	TRBJ2-7	-
TGTGCCAGCAGATTTCCAAGTGGGGACGAGCAGTACTTC	CASRFPSGDEQYF	-	TRBV28	TRBJ2-7	-
TGTGCCAGCAGCTTGGCCGGAACAGCCGGGAACACTGAAGCTTTCTTT	CASSLAGTAGNTEAFF	many	TRBV5-6	TRBJ1-1	-